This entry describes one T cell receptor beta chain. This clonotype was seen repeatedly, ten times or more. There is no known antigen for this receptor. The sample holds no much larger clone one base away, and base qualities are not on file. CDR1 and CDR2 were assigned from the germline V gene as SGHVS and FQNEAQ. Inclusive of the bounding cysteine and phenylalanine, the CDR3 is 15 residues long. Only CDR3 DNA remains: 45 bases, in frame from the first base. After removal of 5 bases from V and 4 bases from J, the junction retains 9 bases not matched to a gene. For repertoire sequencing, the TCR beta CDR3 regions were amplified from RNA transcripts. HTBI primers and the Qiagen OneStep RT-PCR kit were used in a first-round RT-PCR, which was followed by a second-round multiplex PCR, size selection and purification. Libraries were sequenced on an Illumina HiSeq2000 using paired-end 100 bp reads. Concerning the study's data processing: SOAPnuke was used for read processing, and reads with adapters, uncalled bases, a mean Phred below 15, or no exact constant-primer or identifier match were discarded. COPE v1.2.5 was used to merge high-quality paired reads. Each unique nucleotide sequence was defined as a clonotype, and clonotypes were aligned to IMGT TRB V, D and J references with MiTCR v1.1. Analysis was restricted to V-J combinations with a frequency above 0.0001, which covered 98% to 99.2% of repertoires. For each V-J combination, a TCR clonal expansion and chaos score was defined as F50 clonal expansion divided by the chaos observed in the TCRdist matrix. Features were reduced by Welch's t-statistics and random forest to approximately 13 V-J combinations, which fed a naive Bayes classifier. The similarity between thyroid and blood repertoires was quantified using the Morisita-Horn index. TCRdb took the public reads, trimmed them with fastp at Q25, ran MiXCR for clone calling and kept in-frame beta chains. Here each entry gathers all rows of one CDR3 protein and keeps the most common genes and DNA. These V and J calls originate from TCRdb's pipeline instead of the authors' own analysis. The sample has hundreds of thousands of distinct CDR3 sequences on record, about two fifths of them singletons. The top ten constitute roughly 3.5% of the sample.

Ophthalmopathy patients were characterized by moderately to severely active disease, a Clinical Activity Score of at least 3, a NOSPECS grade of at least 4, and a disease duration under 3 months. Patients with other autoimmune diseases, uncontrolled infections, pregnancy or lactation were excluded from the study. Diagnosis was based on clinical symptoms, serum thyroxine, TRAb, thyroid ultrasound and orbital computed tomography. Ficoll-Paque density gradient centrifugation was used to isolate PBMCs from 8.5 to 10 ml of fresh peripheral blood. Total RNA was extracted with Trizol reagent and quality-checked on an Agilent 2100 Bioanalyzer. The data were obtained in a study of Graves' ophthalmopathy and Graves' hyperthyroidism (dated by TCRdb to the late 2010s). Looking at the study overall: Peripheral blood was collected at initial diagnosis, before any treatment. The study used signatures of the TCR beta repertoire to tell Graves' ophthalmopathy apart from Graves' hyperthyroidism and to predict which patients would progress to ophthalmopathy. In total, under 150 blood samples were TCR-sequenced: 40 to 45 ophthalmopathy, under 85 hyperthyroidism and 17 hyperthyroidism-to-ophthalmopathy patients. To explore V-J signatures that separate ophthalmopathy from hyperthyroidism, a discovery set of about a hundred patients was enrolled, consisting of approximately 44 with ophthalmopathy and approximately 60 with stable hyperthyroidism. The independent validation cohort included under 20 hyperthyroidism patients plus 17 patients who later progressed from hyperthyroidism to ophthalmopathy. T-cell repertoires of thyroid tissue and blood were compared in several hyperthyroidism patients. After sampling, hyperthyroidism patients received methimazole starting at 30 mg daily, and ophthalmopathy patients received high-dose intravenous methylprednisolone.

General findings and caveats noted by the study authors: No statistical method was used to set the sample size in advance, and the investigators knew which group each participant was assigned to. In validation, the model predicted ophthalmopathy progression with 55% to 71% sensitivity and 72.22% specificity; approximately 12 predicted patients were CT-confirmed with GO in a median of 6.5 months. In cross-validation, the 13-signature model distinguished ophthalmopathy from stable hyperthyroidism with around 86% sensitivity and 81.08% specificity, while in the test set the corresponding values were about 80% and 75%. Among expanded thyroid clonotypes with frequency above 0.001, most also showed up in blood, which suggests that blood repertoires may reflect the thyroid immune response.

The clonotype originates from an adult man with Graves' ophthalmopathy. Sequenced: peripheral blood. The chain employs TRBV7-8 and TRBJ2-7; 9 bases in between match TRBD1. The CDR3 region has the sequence CASSMQQGAHYEQYF. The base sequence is TGTGCCAGCAGCATGCAACAGGGGGCGCATTACGAGCAGTACTTC.